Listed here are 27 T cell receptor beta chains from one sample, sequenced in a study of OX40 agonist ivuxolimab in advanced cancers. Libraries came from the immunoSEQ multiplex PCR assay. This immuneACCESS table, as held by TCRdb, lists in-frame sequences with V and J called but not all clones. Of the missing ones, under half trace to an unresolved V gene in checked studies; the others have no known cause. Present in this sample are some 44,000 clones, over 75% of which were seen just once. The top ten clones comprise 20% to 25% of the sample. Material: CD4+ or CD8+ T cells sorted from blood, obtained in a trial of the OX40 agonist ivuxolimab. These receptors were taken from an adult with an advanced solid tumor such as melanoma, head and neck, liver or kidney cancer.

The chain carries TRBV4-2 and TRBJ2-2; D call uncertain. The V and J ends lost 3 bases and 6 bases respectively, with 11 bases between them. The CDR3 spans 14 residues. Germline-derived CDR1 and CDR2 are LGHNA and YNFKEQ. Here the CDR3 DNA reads TGTGCCAGCAGCCAGCTGTGGGGTTCCGGGGAGCTGTTTTTT. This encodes CASSQLWGSGELFF.

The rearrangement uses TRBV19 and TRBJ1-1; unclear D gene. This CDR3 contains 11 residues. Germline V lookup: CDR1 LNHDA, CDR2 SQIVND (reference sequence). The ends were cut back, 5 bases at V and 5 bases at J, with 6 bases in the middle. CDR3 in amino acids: CASSALTEAFF. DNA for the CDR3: TGTGCCAGTAGTGCCCTAACTGAAGCTTTCTTT.

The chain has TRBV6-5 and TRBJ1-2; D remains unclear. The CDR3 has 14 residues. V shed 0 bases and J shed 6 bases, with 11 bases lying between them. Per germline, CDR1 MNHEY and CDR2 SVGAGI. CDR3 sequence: CASSYSLPTHGYTF. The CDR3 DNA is TGTGCCAGCAGTTACTCCCTCCCGACCCATGGCTACACCTTC.

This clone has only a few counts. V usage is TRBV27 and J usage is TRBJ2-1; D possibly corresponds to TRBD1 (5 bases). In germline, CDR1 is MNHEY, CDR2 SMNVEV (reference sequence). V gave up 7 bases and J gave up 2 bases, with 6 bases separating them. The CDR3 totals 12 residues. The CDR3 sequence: CASKGTYNEQFF. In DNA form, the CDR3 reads TGTGCCAGCAAGGGGACCTACAATGAGCAGTTCTTC.

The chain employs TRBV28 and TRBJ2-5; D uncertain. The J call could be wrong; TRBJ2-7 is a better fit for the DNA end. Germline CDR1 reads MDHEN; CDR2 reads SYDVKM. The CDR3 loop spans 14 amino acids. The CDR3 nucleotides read TGTGCCAGCAGTTTGCGGCAGAAAGACTACGAGCAGTACTTC. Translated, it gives CASSLRQKDYEQYF.

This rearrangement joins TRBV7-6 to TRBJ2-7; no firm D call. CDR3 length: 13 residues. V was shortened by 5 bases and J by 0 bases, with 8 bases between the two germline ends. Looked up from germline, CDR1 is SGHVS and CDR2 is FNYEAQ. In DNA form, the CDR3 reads TGTGCCAGCAGCCCAGATTACTCCTACGAGCAGTACTTC. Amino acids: CASSPDYSYEQYF.

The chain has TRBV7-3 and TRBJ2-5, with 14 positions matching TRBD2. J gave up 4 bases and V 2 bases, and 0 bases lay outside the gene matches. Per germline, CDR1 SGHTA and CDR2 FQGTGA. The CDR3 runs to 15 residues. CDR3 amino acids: CASSLGTSGRETQYF. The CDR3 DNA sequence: TGTGCCAGCAGCTTAGGGACTAGCGGGAGAGAGACCCAGTACTTC.

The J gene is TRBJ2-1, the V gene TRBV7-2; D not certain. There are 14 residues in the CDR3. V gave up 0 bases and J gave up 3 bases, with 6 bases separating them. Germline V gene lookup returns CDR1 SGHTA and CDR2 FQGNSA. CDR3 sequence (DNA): TGTGCCAGCAGCTTAGCGGGGAACTACAATGAGCAGTTCTTC. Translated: CASSLAGNYNEQFF. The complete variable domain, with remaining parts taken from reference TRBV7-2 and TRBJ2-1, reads GAGVSQSPSNKVTEKGKDVELRCDPISGHTALYWYRQSLGQGLEFLIYFQGNSAPDKSGLPSDRFSAERTGGSVSTLTIQRTQQEDSAVYLCASSLAGNYNEQFFGPGTRLTVL.

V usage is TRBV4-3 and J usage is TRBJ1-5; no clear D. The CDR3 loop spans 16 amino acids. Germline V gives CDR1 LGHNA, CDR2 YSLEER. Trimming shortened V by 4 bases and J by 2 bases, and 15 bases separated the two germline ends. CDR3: CASSLSHPEGNQPQHF. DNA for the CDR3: TGCGCCAGCAGCCTAAGCCATCCCGAAGGCAATCAGCCCCAGCATTTT.

The CDR3 is CAISRAGTGGTSPLHF. CDR3 nucleotides: TGTGCCATCAGTCGCGCCGGGACAGGGGGCACTTCACCCCTCCACTTT. This rearrangement joins TRBV10-3 to TRBJ1-6, with 12 nucleotides matching TRBD1. The germline V gene encodes CDR1 ENHRY and CDR2 SYGVKD. The CDR3 spans 16 residues. V lost 5 bases and J lost 9; bases outside the gene matches: 8.

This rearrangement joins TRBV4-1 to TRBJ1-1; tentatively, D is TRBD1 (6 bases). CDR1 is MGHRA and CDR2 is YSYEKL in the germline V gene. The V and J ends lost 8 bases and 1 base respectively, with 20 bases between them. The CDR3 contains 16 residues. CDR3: CASRLGPGTTNTEAFF. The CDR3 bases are TGCGCCAGCCGACTAGGTCCAGGGACAACGAACACTGAAGCTTTCTTT.

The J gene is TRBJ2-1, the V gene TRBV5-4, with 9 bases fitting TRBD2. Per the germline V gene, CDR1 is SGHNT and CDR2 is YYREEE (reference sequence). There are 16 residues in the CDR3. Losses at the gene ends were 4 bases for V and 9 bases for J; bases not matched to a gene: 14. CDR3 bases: TGTGCCAGCAGCCTGGGGAGTAGCGGGAGAAGGGGTGAGCAGTTCTTC. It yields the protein CASSLGSSGRRGEQFF.

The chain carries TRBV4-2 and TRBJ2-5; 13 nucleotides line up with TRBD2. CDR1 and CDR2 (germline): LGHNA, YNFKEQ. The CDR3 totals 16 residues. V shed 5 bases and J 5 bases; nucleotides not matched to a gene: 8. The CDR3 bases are TGTGCCAGCAGCGGGACTAGCGGGGTAGAGGGGGAGACCCAGTACTTC. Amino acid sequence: CASSGTSGVEGETQYF.

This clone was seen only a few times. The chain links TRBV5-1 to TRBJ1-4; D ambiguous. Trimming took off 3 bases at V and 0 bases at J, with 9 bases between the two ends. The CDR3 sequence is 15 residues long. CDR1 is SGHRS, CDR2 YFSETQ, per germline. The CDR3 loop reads CASSSLDPTNEKLFF. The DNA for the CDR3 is TGCGCCAGCAGCTCCCTGGACCCAACTAATGAAAAACTGTTTTTT.

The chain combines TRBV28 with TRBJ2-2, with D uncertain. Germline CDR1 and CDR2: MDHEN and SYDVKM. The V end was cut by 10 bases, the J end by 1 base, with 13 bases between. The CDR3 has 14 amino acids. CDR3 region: CATLGNRNTGELFF. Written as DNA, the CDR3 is TGTGCCACCCTGGGGAACAGGAACACCGGGGAGCTGTTTTTT.

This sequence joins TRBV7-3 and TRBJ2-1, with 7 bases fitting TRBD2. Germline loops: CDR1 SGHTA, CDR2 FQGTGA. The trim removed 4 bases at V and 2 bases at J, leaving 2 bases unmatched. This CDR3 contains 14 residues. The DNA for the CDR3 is TGTGCCAGCAGCTCCGGGGGGACCTACAATGAGCAGTTCTTC. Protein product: CASSSGGTYNEQFF.

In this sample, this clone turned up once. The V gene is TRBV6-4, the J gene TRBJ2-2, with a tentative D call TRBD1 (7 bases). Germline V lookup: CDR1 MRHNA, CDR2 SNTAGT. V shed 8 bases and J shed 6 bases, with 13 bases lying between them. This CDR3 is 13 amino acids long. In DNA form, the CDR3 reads TGTGCCAGCCGAGACAGGGAGGCCGGGGAGCTGTTTTTT. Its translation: CASRDREAGELFF.

CDR3 coding DNA: TGTGCCAGCTCACAGTTCACAGGGGGTCAAGAGACCCAGTACTTC. It translates to CASSQFTGGQETQYF. The rearrangement uses TRBV18 and TRBJ2-5; 8 nucleotides match TRBD1. The CDR3 spans 15 residues. V was pared by 4 bases and J by 2 bases, with 6 bases of the junction left unmatched. Per the germline V gene, CDR1 is KGHSH and CDR2 is LQKENI. Combining the CDR3 with reference TRBV18 and TRBJ2-5 gives the whole variable domain NAGVMQNPRHLVRRRGQEARLRCSPMKGHSHVYWYRQLPEEGLKFMVYLQKENIIDESGMPKERFSAEFPKEGPSILRIQQVVRGDSAAYFCASSQFTGGQETQYFGPGTRLLVL.

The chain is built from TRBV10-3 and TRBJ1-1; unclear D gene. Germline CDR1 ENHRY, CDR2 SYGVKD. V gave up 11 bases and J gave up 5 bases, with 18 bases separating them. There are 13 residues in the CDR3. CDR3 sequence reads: CAVQGFAGTEAFF. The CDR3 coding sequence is TGTGCCGTCCAAGGGTTCGCTGGGACTGAAGCTTTCTTT.

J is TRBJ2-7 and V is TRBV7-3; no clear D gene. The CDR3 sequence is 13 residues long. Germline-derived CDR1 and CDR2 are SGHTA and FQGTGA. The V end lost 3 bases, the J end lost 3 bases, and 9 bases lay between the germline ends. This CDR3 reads CASSFGQSYEQYF. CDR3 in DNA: TGTGCCAGCAGCTTTGGGCAGAGCTACGAGCAGTACTTC.

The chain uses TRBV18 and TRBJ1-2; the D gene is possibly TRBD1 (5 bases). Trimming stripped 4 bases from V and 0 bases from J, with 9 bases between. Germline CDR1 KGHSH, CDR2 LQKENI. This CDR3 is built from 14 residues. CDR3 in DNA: TGTGCCAGCTCACTCGGGGGAGCTAACTATGGCTACACCTTC. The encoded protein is CASSLGGANYGYTF.

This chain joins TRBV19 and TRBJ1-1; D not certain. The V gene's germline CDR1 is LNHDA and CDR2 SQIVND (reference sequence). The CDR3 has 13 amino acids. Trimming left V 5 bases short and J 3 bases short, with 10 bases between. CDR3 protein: CASSYSPDTEAFF. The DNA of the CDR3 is TGTGCCAGTAGTTACAGTCCGGACACTGAAGCTTTCTTT.

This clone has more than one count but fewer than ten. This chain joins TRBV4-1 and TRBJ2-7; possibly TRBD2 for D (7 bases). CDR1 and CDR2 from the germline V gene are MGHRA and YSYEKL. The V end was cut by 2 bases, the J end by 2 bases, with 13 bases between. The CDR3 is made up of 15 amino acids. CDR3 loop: CASSQHREGTYEQYF. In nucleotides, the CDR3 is TGCGCCAGCAGCCAACACAGGGAGGGAACCTACGAGCAGTACTTC.

The CDR3 protein is CASSEARSPIYGYTF. The CDR3 bases are TGTGCCAGCAGTGAAGCGCGGTCCCCTATTTATGGCTACACCTTC. This chain connects TRBV6-1 to TRBJ1-2; D not certain. V lost 0 bases and J 5 bases, leaving 13 bases between the germline ends. The CDR3 consists of 15 residues. The germline V gene has CDR1 MNHNS and CDR2 SASEGT.

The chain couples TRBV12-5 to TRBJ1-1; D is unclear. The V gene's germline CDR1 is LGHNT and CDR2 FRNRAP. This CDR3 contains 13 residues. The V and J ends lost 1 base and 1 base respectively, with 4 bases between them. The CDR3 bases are TGTGCTAGTGGTTTGGGACCGAACACTGAAGCTTTCTTT. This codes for CASGLGPNTEAFF.

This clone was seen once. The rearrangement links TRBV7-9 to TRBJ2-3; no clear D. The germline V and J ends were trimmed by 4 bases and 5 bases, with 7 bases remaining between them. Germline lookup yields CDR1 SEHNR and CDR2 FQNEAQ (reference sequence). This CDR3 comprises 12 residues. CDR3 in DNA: TGTGCCAGCAGCTCCCCCATAGATACGCAGTATTTT. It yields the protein CASSSPIDTQYF.

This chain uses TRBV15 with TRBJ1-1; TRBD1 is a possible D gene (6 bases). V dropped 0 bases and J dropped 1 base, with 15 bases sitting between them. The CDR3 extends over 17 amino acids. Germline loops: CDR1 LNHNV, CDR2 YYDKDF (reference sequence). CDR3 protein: CATSRDRGGPENTEAFF. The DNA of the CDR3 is TGTGCCACCAGCAGAGATCGGGGGGGGCCCGAGAACACTGAAGCTTTCTTT.